A selection of T cell receptor beta chains follows, all from one sample in a study of cytomegalovirus exposure and HLA in healthy donors. Sequenced by immunoSEQ multiplex PCR; TCRdb stores in-frame clones only, minus some. The sample gives roughly 54,000 clones, around two thirds of which show up once; approximately 20% is in the top ten. Source material: PBMCs. Every receptor here comes from a woman aged 55-69 years in good health and CMV-seropositive. The CDR3 runs from the conserved cysteine through the conserved F or W. The order of the fields is V gene, clone size, D gene, J gene, CDR3 DNA, CDR3 protein. D genes are given only for firm matches. The size of a clone is reported for some rows only, either as once, few or many, or as a class for expanded clones.

v_call: TRBV7-9
clone_size: few
d_call: TRBD1
j_call: TRBJ2-3
cdr3_nt: TGTGCCAGCAGCCCGCCCCCCGGGACAGGGGCAGATACGCAGTATTTT
cdr3_aa: CASSPPPGTGADTQYF

v_call: TRBV23-1
clone_size: NA
d_call: NA
j_call: TRBJ1-4
cdr3_nt: TGCGCCAGCAGTCCCACCGGGGGGGCAACTAATGAAAAACTGTTTTTT
cdr3_aa: CASSPTGGATNEKLFF

v_call: TRBV7-2
clone_size: few
d_call: NA
j_call: TRBJ1-6
cdr3_nt: TGTGCCAGCAGCTCATCACAGGGCCAGCTCTCACCCCTCCACTTT
cdr3_aa: CASSSSQGQLSPLHF

v_call: TRBV6-5
clone_size: NA
d_call: TRBD1
j_call: TRBJ1-1
cdr3_nt: TGTGCCAGCAGCCTAAGGACAGGGGTAACTGAAGCTTTCTTT
cdr3_aa: CASSLRTGVTEAFF

v_call: TRBV18
clone_size: NA
d_call: TRBD2
j_call: TRBJ2-5
cdr3_nt: TGTGCCAGCTCAGTCGTCGGGGGGGCCGAGACCCAGTACTTC
cdr3_aa: CASSVVGGAETQYF

v_call: TRBV7-9
clone_size: NA
d_call: NA
j_call: TRBJ1-4
cdr3_nt: TGTGCCAGCAGCTTACGGGCAACTAATGAAAAACTGTTTTTT
cdr3_aa: CASSLRATNEKLFF

v_call: TRBV7-2
clone_size: NA
d_call: NA
j_call: TRBJ1-1
cdr3_nt: TGTGCCAGCAGCTTAGGCCAGGTCATGAACACTGAAGCTTTCTTT
cdr3_aa: CASSLGQVMNTEAFF

v_call: TRBV11-3
clone_size: NA
d_call: TRBD2
j_call: TRBJ2-3
cdr3_nt: TGTGCCAGCAGCTTATATGGTAGCGGGGGGGAATATACGCAGTATTTT
cdr3_aa: CASSLYGSGGEYTQYF

v_call: TRBV9
clone_size: NA
d_call: NA
j_call: TRBJ2-6
cdr3_nt: TGTGCCAGCAGCGTGTCGGACAGCTCCTCTGGGGTCAACGTCCTGACTTTC
cdr3_aa: CASSVSDSSSGVNVLTF

v_call: TRBV28
clone_size: NA
d_call: NA
j_call: TRBJ2-3
cdr3_nt: TGTGCCAGCAGGCGCAGGTGGGCGTCCACCGATACGCAGTATTTT
cdr3_aa: CASRRRWASTDTQYF

v_call: TRBV7-2
clone_size: NA
d_call: TRBD1
j_call: TRBJ1-3
cdr3_nt: TGTGCCAGCAGCCAGATGGGACAGGGCCCTGGAAACACCATATATTTT
cdr3_aa: CASSQMGQGPGNTIYF

v_call: TRBV9
clone_size: few
d_call: NA
j_call: TRBJ1-2
cdr3_nt: TGTGCCAGCAGCGTAGACCCCTCATGGGAGAGGGAGGATGGCTACACCTTC
cdr3_aa: CASSVDPSWEREDGYTF

v_call: TRBV7-2
clone_size: few
d_call: TRBD1
j_call: TRBJ1-1
cdr3_nt: TGTGCCAGCGGGGCAGGGGGCACTGAAGCTTTCTTT
cdr3_aa: CASGAGGTEAFF

v_call: TRBV7-2
clone_size: NA
d_call: NA
j_call: TRBJ1-4
cdr3_nt: TGTGCCAGCAGCCGACGGGGAGGATTCGAGGAAAAACTGTTTTTT
cdr3_aa: CASSRRGGFEEKLFF

v_call: TRBV15
clone_size: NA
d_call: NA
j_call: TRBJ1-1
cdr3_nt: TGTGCCACCAGCAGAGATCTCAGAGGGAACACTGAAGCTTTCTTT
cdr3_aa: CATSRDLRGNTEAFF

v_call: TRBV27
clone_size: NA
d_call: NA
j_call: TRBJ1-4
cdr3_nt: TGTGCCAGCAGTCTCCGGGAGGGTGAAAAACTGTTTTTT
cdr3_aa: CASSLREGEKLFF

v_call: TRBV30
clone_size: NA
d_call: TRBD2
j_call: TRBJ2-3
cdr3_nt: TGTGCCTGGAGAAGAGGCACTAGCGGGGGGGCAGATACGCAGTATTTT
cdr3_aa: CAWRRGTSGGADTQYF

v_call: TRBV5-6
clone_size: NA
d_call: TRBD1
j_call: TRBJ1-6
cdr3_nt: TGTGCCAGCAGCCTGAAAGGGACAGGGGACTTATCACCCCTCCACTTT
cdr3_aa: CASSLKGTGDLSPLHF

v_call: TRBV20-1
clone_size: once
d_call: TRBD1
j_call: TRBJ1-2
cdr3_nt: TGCAGTGACGGGAGACAGGGTGGCTACACCTTC
cdr3_aa: CSDGRQGGYTF

v_call: TRBV10-3
clone_size: NA
d_call: TRBD1
j_call: TRBJ1-2
cdr3_nt: TGTGCCACCAATTCCGGACAGGCGTACTATGGCTACACCTTC
cdr3_aa: CATNSGQAYYGYTF

v_call: TRBV19
clone_size: few
d_call: TRBD1
j_call: TRBJ2-7
cdr3_nt: TGTGCCAGTAGTACGGGACAGGGAAGGGCCTACGAGCAGTACTTC
cdr3_aa: CASSTGQGRAYEQYF

v_call: TRBV7-8
clone_size: NA
d_call: NA
j_call: TRBJ2-2
cdr3_nt: TGTGCCAGCAGCTTAGATTGGACAGCGAACACCGGGGAGCTGTTTTTT
cdr3_aa: CASSLDWTANTGELFF

v_call: TRBV6-6
clone_size: NA
d_call: TRBD2
j_call: TRBJ2-2
cdr3_nt: TGTGCCAGCAGACTAGCGGGGGGGCATATCACCGGGGAGCTGTTTTTT
cdr3_aa: CASRLAGGHITGELFF

v_call: TRBV19
clone_size: NA
d_call: TRBD2
j_call: TRBJ2-7
cdr3_nt: TGTGCCAGTAGTCCCCGACCCGGGACTAGCGGGGGCTCCTACGAGCAGTACTTC
cdr3_aa: CASSPRPGTSGGSYEQYF

v_call: TRBV27
clone_size: few
d_call: TRBD1
j_call: TRBJ2-3
cdr3_nt: TGTGCCAGCAGCCTGGACAGGAGCACAGATACGCAGTATTTT
cdr3_aa: CASSLDRSTDTQYF

v_call: TRBV6-5
clone_size: once
d_call: NA
j_call: TRBJ2-7
cdr3_nt: TGTGCCAGCAGCCCCAAGGGGGGGGGATACGAGCAGTACTTC
cdr3_aa: CASSPKGGGYEQYF

v_call: TRBV7-2
clone_size: few
d_call: NA
j_call: TRBJ2-5
cdr3_nt: TGTGCCAGCAGCTTAGTGGGCGGGGAAGAGACCCAGTACTTC
cdr3_aa: CASSLVGGEETQYF

v_call: TRBV28
clone_size: once
d_call: TRBD1
j_call: TRBJ1-2
cdr3_nt: TGTGCCAGCAGTTGGGGGACAGGGGGGAACTATGGCTACACCTTC
cdr3_aa: CASSWGTGGNYGYTF

v_call: TRBV5-5
clone_size: NA
d_call: TRBD2
j_call: TRBJ2-3
cdr3_nt: TGTGCCAGCAGCTTGGATGCGGGGGGGCTTATCACAGATACGCAGTATTTT
cdr3_aa: CASSLDAGGLITDTQYF

v_call: TRBV2
clone_size: NA
d_call: NA
j_call: TRBJ1-5
cdr3_nt: TGTGCCAGCACTAGGGAGGCAGGCAATCAGCCCCAGCATTTT
cdr3_aa: CASTREAGNQPQHF

v_call: TRBV4-1
clone_size: NA
d_call: TRBD1
j_call: TRBJ1-5
cdr3_nt: TGCGCCAGCAGCCACGCCGGGACAGGCAATCAGCCCCAGCATTTT
cdr3_aa: CASSHAGTGNQPQHF

v_call: TRBV7-2
clone_size: NA
d_call: TRBD2
j_call: TRBJ2-5
cdr3_nt: TGTGCCAGCAGCTCGGCGGGGGGGGAGACCCAGTACTTC
cdr3_aa: CASSSAGGETQYF

v_call: TRBV7-6
clone_size: NA
d_call: NA
j_call: TRBJ2-7
cdr3_nt: TGTGCCAGCAGCGAGGACAACCTGGGCGAGCAGTACTTC
cdr3_aa: CASSEDNLGEQYF

v_call: TRBV19
clone_size: NA
d_call: NA
j_call: TRBJ2-5
cdr3_nt: TGTGCCAGTAGTACCACAGGTGGGGAGACCCAGTACTTC
cdr3_aa: CASSTTGGETQYF

v_call: TRBV6-5
clone_size: NA
d_call: NA
j_call: TRBJ2-7
cdr3_nt: TGTGCCAGCAGCCGAGGCTACGAGCAGTACTTC
cdr3_aa: CASSRGYEQYF

v_call: TRBV9
clone_size: NA
d_call: TRBD2
j_call: TRBJ2-2
cdr3_nt: TGTGCCAGCAGCGAGAGACCGGGACTAGCGGCCGGGGAGCTGTTTTTT
cdr3_aa: CASSERPGLAAGELFF

v_call: TRBV7-2
clone_size: NA
d_call: NA
j_call: TRBJ1-1
cdr3_nt: TGTGCCAGCAGCCCTCTCTTCGCAACTCCGAACACTGAAGCTTTCTTT
cdr3_aa: CASSPLFATPNTEAFF

v_call: TRBV12-5
clone_size: NA
d_call: TRBD1
j_call: TRBJ2-2
cdr3_nt: TGTGCTAGTGGTTTCTCACTCACCGGGACAGGGGAAAGGACCGGGGAGCTGTTTTTT
cdr3_aa: CASGFSLTGTGERTGELFF

v_call: TRBV7-8
clone_size: NA
d_call: NA
j_call: TRBJ2-7
cdr3_nt: TGTGCCAGCAGCAACGAAGGGGTTTACGAGCAGTACTTC
cdr3_aa: CASSNEGVYEQYF

v_call: TRBV19
clone_size: NA
d_call: NA
j_call: TRBJ1-2
cdr3_nt: TGTGCCAGTAGTGTCGTGAACTATGGCTACACCTTC
cdr3_aa: CASSVVNYGYTF

v_call: TRBV9
clone_size: few
d_call: NA
j_call: TRBJ1-1
cdr3_nt: TGTGCCAGCAGCGTATCGGGGGAGGACACTGAAGCTTTCTTT
cdr3_aa: CASSVSGEDTEAFF

v_call: TRBV6-1
clone_size: NA
d_call: NA
j_call: TRBJ2-6
cdr3_nt: TGTGCCAGCAGTGGACAGATTACTTCTGGGGCCAACGTCCTGACTTTC
cdr3_aa: CASSGQITSGANVLTF

v_call: TRBV12-5
clone_size: NA
d_call: NA
j_call: TRBJ1-6
cdr3_nt: TGTGCTAGTGGTTTGGAAGGGGGTTCACCCCTCCACTTT
cdr3_aa: CASGLEGGSPLHF

v_call: TRBV4-1
clone_size: NA
d_call: TRBD1
j_call: TRBJ1-6
cdr3_nt: TGCGCCAGCAGCCAAGTCGCAGGGGGCGGTTCACCCCTCCACTTT
cdr3_aa: CASSQVAGGGSPLHF

v_call: TRBV27
clone_size: NA
d_call: NA
j_call: TRBJ2-1
cdr3_nt: TGTGCCAGCACAGTGGGTAGCGGCTACTACAATGAGCAGTTCTTC
cdr3_aa: CASTVGSGYYNEQFF

v_call: TRBV6-5
clone_size: NA
d_call: NA
j_call: TRBJ1-1
cdr3_nt: TGTGCCAGCAGTTCCTACACTGAAGCTTTCTTT
cdr3_aa: CASSSYTEAFF

v_call: TRBV5-4
clone_size: NA
d_call: TRBD1
j_call: TRBJ1-1
cdr3_nt: TGTGCCAGCAGCCGGGACAGGGGGACTGAAGCTTTCTTT
cdr3_aa: CASSRDRGTEAFF